This T cell receptor (beta chain) was profiled in a study of early T cells in non-severe SARS-CoV-2 infection. The CDR3 contains 15 residues. Trimming at V came to 6 bases and at J to 9 bases, leaving 9 bases not matched to a gene. Germline V gene sequence: CDR1 MNHNS, CDR2 SASEGT. This clonotype was observed a few times. A much larger clone is a single base away; this may be a read error. Individual cDNA molecules each received unique molecular identifiers attached to them. TCRdb independently ran MiXCR on the 5' RACE reads; one entry per CDR3 protein. The sample lists around 40,000 distinct CDR3 sequences, roughly 6.8% seen once, with about 25% in the top ten.

This specimen consisted of whole blood, obtained at baseline. The receptor comes from an adult who was a healthcare worker with PCR-confirmed SARS-CoV-2 infection or an uninfected control (not recorded which). The chain couples TRBV6-1 to TRBJ2-1, with 12 bases aligning to TRBD2. The CDR3 spells CASSNLAGGRVEQFF. The CDR3, as DNA: TGTGCCAGCAGCAATCTAGCGGGAGGGCGAGTTGAGCAGTTCTTC.